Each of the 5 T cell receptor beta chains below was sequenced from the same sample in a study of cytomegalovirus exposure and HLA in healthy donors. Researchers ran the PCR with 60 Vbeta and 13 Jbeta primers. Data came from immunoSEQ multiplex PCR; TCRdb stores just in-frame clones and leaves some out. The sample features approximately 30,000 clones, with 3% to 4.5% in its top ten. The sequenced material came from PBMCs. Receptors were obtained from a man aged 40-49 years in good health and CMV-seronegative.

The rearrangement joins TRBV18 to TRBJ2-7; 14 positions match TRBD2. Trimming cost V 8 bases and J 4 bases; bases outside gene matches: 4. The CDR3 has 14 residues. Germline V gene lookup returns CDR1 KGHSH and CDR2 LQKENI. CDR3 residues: CASGGTSGSYEQYF. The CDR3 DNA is TGTGCCAGCGGCGGGACTAGCGGGAGTTACGAGCAGTACTTC.

DNA for the CDR3: TGTGCCAGCTCACAGCTAGCGGGAGGGAGCAATGAGCAGTTCTTC. It yields the protein CASSQLAGGSNEQFF. This chain links TRBV18 with TRBJ2-1, with 12 bases that match TRBD2. V shed 4 bases and J 6 bases; nucleotides not matched to a gene: 4. CDR1 and CDR2 from the germline V gene are KGHSH and LQKENI. This CDR3 spans 15 amino acids.

The CDR3 DNA reads as TGCAGCATACAGGGAATAAATGAAAAACTGTTTTTT. Amino acids: CSIQGINEKLFF. J is TRBJ1-4 and V is TRBV29-1; D is perhaps TRBD1 (6 bases). Germline V gene lookup returns CDR1 SQVTM and CDR2 ANQGSEA. The length of the CDR3 is 12 residues. V shed 8 bases and J shed 5 bases, with 12 bases lying between them.

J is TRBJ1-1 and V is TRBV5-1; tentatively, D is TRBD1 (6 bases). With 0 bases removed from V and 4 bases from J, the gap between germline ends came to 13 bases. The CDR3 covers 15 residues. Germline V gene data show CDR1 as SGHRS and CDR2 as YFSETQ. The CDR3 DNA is TGCGCCAGCAGCTTGGGGCAGGGGTGGGGCACTGAAGCTTTCTTT. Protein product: CASSLGQGWGTEAFF. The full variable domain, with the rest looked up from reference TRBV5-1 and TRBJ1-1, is KAGVTQTPRYLIKTRGQQVTLSCSPISGHRSVSWYQQTPGQGLQFLFEYFSETQRNKGNFPGRFSGRQFSNSRSEMNVSTLELGDSALYLCASSLGQGWGTEAFFGQGTRLTVV.

Here the CDR3 reads CANRQGGGYGYTF. The CDR3 DNA reads TGTGCCAACCGACAGGGGGGCGGCTATGGCTACACCTTC. The rearrangement uses TRBV6-1 and TRBJ1-2, with 9 nucleotides matching TRBD1. With 10 bases clipped from V and 4 bases from J, the junction kept 7 bases outside the gene matches. Germline-derived CDR1 and CDR2 are MNHNS and SASEGT. There are 13 residues in the CDR3.